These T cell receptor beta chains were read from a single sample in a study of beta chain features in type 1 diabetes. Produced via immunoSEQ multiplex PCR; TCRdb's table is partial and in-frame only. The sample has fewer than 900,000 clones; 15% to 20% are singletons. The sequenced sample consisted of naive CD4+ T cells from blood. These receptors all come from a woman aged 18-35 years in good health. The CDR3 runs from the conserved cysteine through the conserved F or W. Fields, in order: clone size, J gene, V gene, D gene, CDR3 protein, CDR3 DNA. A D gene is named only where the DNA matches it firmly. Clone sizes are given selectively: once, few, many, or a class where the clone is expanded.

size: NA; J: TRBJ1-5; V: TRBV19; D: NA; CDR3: CASSIPGDRTNQPQHF; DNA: TGTGCCAGTAGTATCCCAGGCGACCGAACCAATCAGCCCCAGCATTTT
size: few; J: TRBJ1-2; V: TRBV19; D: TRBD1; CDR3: CASRLRDRDFAGGYTF; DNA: TGTGCCAGTCGCCTCCGGGACAGGGACTTCGCAGGGGGCTACACCTTC
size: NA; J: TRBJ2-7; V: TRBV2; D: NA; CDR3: CASRKTFYGEQYF; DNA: TGTGCCAGTAGAAAGACGTTCTATGGGGAGCAGTACTTC
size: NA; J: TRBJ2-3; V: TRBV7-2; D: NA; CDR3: CASSLVFSDTQYF; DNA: TGTGCCAGCAGCTTAGTATTTTCAGATACGCAGTATTTT
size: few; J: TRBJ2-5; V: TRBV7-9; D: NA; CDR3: CASSLMQRKETQYF; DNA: TGTGCCAGCAGCTTAATGCAGCGAAAAGAGACCCAGTACTTC
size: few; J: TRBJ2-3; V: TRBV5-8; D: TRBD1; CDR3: CASSSGQGTDTQYF; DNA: TGTGCCAGCAGCTCGGGACAGGGCACAGATACGCAGTATTTT
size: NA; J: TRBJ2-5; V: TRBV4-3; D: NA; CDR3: CASSQDRRPRQETQYF; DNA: TGCGCCAGCAGCCAAGATCGTCGACCAAGGCAAGAGACCCAGTACTTC
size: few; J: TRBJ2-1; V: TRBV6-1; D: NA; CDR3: CASSAVAVNNEQFF; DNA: TGTGCCAGCAGTGCAGTAGCGGTAAACAATGAGCAGTTCTTC
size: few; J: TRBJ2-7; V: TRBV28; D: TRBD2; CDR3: CASKTSRYEQYF; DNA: TGTGCCAGCAAGACTAGCAGATACGAGCAGTACTTC
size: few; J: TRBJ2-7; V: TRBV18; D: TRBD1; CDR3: CASSPGTGRLSYEQYF; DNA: TGTGCCAGCTCACCCGGGACAGGGAGATTGAGCTACGAGCAGTACTTC
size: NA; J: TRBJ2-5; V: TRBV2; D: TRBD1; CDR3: CASRLQGQVIRETQYF; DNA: TGTGCCAGCAGGCTTCAGGGACAGGTGATCCGTGAGACCCAGTACTTC
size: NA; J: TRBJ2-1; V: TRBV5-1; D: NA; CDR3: CASSPAWRDNEQFF; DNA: TGCGCCAGCAGCCCGGCCTGGCGAGACAATGAGCAGTTCTTC
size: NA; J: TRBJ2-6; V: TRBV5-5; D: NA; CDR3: CASSLARVRFSGANVLTF; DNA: TGTGCCAGCAGCTTGGCCAGAGTTAGGTTCTCTGGGGCCAACGTCCTGACTTTC
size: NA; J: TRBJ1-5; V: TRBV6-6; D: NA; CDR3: CASSYSSFEGVQHF; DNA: TGTGCCAGCAGTTACTCCTCCTTCGAGGGGGTCCAGCATTTT
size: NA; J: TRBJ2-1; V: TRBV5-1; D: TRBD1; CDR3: CASSLGQERPYNEQFF; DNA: TGCGCCAGCAGCCTCGGACAGGAAAGGCCCTACAATGAGCAGTTCTTC
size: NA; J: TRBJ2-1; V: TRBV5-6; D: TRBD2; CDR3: CASSWGLDSDNEQFF; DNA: TGTGCCAGCAGCTGGGGACTAGACAGCGACAATGAGCAGTTCTTC
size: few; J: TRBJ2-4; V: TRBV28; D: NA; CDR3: CASSRYDSYKNIQYF; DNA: TGTGCCAGCAGTCGATACGACAGCTACAAAAACATTCAGTACTTC
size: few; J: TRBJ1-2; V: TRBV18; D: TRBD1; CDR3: CASSPGTGATYGYTF; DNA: TGTGCCAGCTCACCGGGGACAGGGGCGACCTATGGCTACACCTTC
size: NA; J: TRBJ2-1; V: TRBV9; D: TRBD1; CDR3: CASSAWDSYNEQFF; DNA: TGTGCCAGCAGCGCTTGGGACAGCTACAATGAGCAGTTCTTC
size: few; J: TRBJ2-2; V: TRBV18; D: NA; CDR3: CASSPMAGGFTGELFF; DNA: TGTGCCAGCTCACCGATGGCGGGCGGTTTCACCGGGGAGCTGTTTTTT
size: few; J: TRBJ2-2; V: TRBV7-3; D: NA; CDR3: CASSPRRDPNAGELFF; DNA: TGTGCCAGCAGCCCCCGACGGGACCCCAACGCCGGGGAGCTGTTTTTT
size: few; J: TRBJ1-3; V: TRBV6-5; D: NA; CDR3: CASSYDSATSGNTIYF; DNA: TGTGCCAGCAGTTACGACAGTGCAACCTCTGGAAACACCATATATTTT
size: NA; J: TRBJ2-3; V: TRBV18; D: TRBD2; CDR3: CASSPGLAVDTQYF; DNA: TGTGCCAGCTCACCAGGACTAGCCGTAGATACGCAGTATTTT
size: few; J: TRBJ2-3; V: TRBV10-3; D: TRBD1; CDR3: CAIRGQAEDTQYF; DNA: TGTGCCATCAGGGGACAGGCCGAAGATACGCAGTATTTT
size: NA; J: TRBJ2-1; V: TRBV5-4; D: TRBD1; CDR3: CASSVGQVSYNEQFF; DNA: TGTGCCAGCAGCGTGGGACAGGTTTCCTACAATGAGCAGTTCTTC
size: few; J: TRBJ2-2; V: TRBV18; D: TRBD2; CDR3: CASSRRTSTGELFF; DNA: TGTGCCAGCTCACGTAGGACTAGCACCGGGGAGCTGTTTTTT
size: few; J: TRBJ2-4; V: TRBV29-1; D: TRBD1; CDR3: CSVEGGWNIQYF; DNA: TGCAGCGTCGAAGGGGGCTGGAACATTCAGTACTTC
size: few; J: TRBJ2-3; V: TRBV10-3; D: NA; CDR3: CAISEQLADRDTQYF; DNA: TGTGCCATCAGTGAACAACTAGCGGACAGGGATACGCAGTATTTT
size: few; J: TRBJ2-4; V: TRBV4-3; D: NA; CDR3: CASSRVRDGSGDGDIQYF; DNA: TGCGCCAGCAGCCGAGTCCGGGACGGGTCGGGAGATGGGGACATTCAGTACTTC
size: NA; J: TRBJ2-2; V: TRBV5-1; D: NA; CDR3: CASSLAPGLNTGELFF; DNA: TGCGCCAGCAGCTTGGCCCCGGGACTCAACACCGGGGAGCTGTTTTTT
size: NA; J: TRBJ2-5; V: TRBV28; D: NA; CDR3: CASSLGRQETQYF; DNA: TGTGCCAGCAGTTTGGGCAGGCAAGAGACCCAGTACTTC
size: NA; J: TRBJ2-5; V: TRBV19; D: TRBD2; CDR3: CASSSQSGTSGSGGQETQYF; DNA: TGTGCCAGTAGTTCCCAGTCCGGGACTAGCGGGAGCGGTGGCCAAGAGACCCAGTACTTC
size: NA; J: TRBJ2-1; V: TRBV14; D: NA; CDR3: CASSQEFARTNNEQFF; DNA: TGTGCCAGCAGCCAAGAATTTGCGAGAACAAACAATGAGCAGTTCTTC
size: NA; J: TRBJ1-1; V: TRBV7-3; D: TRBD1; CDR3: CASSPRQGGTEAFF; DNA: TGTGCCAGCAGCCCTCGACAGGGAGGGACTGAAGCTTTCTTT
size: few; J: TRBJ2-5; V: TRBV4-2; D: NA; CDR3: CASSQVNSEETQYF; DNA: TGTGCCAGCAGCCAAGTCAACTCCGAAGAGACCCAGTACTTC
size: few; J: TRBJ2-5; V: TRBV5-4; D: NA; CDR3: CASMGPDRETQYF; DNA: TGTGCCAGCATGGGGCCGGACCGGGAGACCCAGTACTTC
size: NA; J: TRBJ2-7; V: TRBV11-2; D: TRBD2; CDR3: CASSPIAGRGREQYF; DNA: TGTGCCAGCAGCCCGATTGCCGGGAGGGGACGGGAGCAGTACTTC
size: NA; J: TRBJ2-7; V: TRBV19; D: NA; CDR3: CASSMGITYEQYF; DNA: TGTGCCAGTAGTATGGGCATAACCTACGAGCAGTACTTC
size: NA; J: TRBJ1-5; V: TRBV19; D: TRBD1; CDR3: CASKGAGKPQHF; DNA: TGTGCCAGTAAGGGGGCTGGGAAGCCCCAGCATTTT
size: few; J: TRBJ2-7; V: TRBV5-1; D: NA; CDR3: CASSPGQWWNEQYF; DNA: TGCGCCAGCAGCCCTGGACAGTGGTGGAACGAGCAGTACTTC
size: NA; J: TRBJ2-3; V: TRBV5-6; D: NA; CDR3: CASSYLQGPFTDTQYF; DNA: TGTGCCAGCAGCTACCTACAGGGTCCTTTCACAGATACGCAGTATTTT
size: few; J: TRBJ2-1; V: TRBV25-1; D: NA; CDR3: CASRGGLNEQFF; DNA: TGTGCCAGCAGGGGGGGATTAAATGAGCAGTTCTTC
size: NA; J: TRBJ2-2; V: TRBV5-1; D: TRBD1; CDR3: CASSRIYRGSGELFF; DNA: TGCGCCAGCAGCCGGATATACAGGGGATCGGGGGAGCTGTTTTTT
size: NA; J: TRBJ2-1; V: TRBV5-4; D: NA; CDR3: CASSLGGDSYNEQFF; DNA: TGTGCCAGCAGCTTGGGAGGGGATTCCTACAATGAGCAGTTCTTC
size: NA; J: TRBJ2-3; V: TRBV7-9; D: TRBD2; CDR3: CASSDTSDTDTQYF; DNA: TGTGCCAGCAGCGATACTAGCGACACAGATACGCAGTATTTT
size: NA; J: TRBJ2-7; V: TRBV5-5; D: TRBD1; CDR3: CASSLGTGTYYYEQYF; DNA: TGTGCCAGCAGCTTGGGGACAGGGACTTATTACTACGAGCAGTACTTC